These 11 T cell receptor beta chains originate from one sample sequenced in a study of T cells in Graves' hyperthyroidism and ophthalmopathy. Regions amplified from RNA transcripts were the TCR beta CDR3 regions. First-round RT-PCR with HTBI primers amplified the TCR CDR3 region. Each CDR3 protein gets one entry after TCRdb re-called the multiplex PCR reads with MiXCR. This table has under 500,000 distinct CDR3 sequences, 11% to 15% appearing once. The sequencing sample was made of blood. The receptors here all came from a man aged 45-60 years with Graves' ophthalmopathy.

This clonotype was recorded at least ten times. The CDR3 DNA follows: TGTGCCAGCTCACCGCAGCAGAACACTGAAGCTTTCTTT. Its translation is CASSPQQNTEAFF. This chain uses TRBV18 with TRBJ1-1; no reliable D call. V was trimmed by 3 bases and J by 1 base, leaving 6 bases between them. The CDR3 has 13 amino acids. Germline values: CDR1 KGHSH, CDR2 LQKENI. The variable domain in full, with the rest retrieved from reference TRBV18 and TRBJ1-1, is NAGVMQNPRHLVRRRGQEARLRCSPMKGHSHVYWYRQLPEEGLKFMVYLQKENIIDESGMPKERFSAEFPKEGPSILRIQQVVRGDSAAYFCASSPQQNTEAFFGQGTRLTVV.

In its sample, this clonotype was seen a few times. The chain combines TRBV15 with TRBJ2-3; D gene unclear. The ends were cut back, 6 bases at V and 2 bases at J, with 12 bases in the middle. CDR3 length: 14 amino acids. Germline V gene lookup returns CDR1 LNHNV and CDR2 YYDKDF (reference sequence). Here the CDR3 DNA reads TGTGCCACCAGTGAGACACTTCACACAGATACGCAGTATTTT. Encoded protein: CATSETLHTDTQYF.

The genes are TRBV5-1 and TRBJ2-2, with TRBD1 matching 10 bases. This CDR3 region has 17 residues. Germline V CDR1 and CDR2: SGHRS, YFSETQ. Unmatched junction bases numbered 4, after V lost 0 bases and J lost 2 bases. The CDR3 nucleotides read TGCGCCAGCAGCTTGGAGGGACAGGGGAGCAACACCGGGGAGCTGTTTTTT. Translated: CASSLEGQGSNTGELFF. The whole variable domain, remainder taken from reference TRBV5-1 and TRBJ2-2, is KAGVTQTPRYLIKTRGQQVTLSCSPISGHRSVSWYQQTPGQGLQFLFEYFSETQRNKGNFPGRFSGRQFSNSRSEMNVSTLELGDSALYLCASSLEGQGSNTGELFFGEGSRLTVL.

The chain carries TRBV12-3 or TRBV12-4 and TRBJ2-7, with 9 nucleotides matching TRBD2. The CDR3 extends over 15 amino acids. Germline trimming cut 1 base from V and 5 bases from J; bases unmatched to any gene: 6. The CDR3 protein is CASSLGREGRDEQYF. In DNA form, the CDR3 reads TGTGCCAGCAGTTTAGGGCGGGAGGGCCGGGACGAGCAGTACTTC.

The rearrangement joins TRBV7-9 to TRBJ2-1; D gene ambiguous. The V gene's germline CDR1 is SEHNR and CDR2 FQNEAQ (reference sequence). CDR3 length equals 14 residues. The ends were cut back, 4 bases at V and 8 bases at J, with 15 bases in the middle. The CDR3 reads CASSWGTVNDEQFF. CDR3 nucleotide sequence: TGTGCCAGCAGCTGGGGAACAGTAAACGATGAGCAGTTCTTC.

This clonotype was counted many times. DNA of the CDR3: TGTGCCAGCAGCCCGAGGGGGGGCGAGCAGTTCTTC. Protein product: CASSPRGGEQFF. The rearrangement links TRBV7-3 to TRBJ2-1, with D tentatively TRBD2 (7 bases). The CDR3 has 12 residues. Looked up from germline, CDR1 is SGHTA and CDR2 is FQGTGA. Trimming pared 5 bases from V and 10 bases from J, leaving 12 bases between.

The sample holds a few counts of this clonotype. The chain uses TRBV14 and TRBJ2-7; perhaps TRBD1 as D (6 bases). The length of the CDR3 is 17 residues. From germline, CDR1 is SGHDN and CDR2 FVKESK. With 1 base removed from V and 1 base from J, the gap between germline ends came to 17 bases. The CDR3: CASSQGPQGKGSYEQYF. CDR3 sequence (DNA): TGTGCCAGCAGCCAAGGCCCCCAGGGGAAGGGGTCCTACGAGCAGTACTTC.

The chain joins TRBV28 to TRBJ2-7; 7 nucleotides agree with TRBD2. The CDR3 has 15 residues. The junction had 11 bases not matched to a gene; V was cut back by 6 bases and J by 3 bases. The germline V gene encodes CDR1 MDHEN and CDR2 SYDVKM. The CDR3 spells CASRTTRTSLYEQYF. Here the CDR3 DNA reads TGTGCCAGCAGGACGACTCGGACTAGTCTCTACGAGCAGTACTTC.

This clonotype appeared many times. This chain links TRBV20-1 with TRBJ2-7; 9 nucleotides agree with TRBD2. Germline V gene data show CDR1 as DFQATT and CDR2 as SNEGSKA (reference sequence). Germline trimming cut 2 bases from V and 7 bases from J; bases unmatched to any gene: 9. The CDR3 has 14 residues. CDR3 in DNA: TGCAGTGCTAGAAAGGCGGGAGGGCCTGGAGAGCAGTACTTC. Protein product: CSARKAGGPGEQYF.

This clonotype has just a few counts. The CDR3 here is CASSCPGTGPYEQYF. As DNA, the CDR3 is TGTGCCAGCTCCTGCCCGGGGACAGGGCCCTACGAGCAGTACTTC. The chain is built from TRBV6-9 and TRBJ2-7; the match to TRBD1 covers 9 bases. The CDR3 has 15 residues. V was pared by 8 bases and J by 2 bases, with 10 bases of the junction left unmatched. CDR1 and CDR2 (germline): MNHGY, SVAAGI.

The sample holds a few counts of this clonotype. The gene calls are TRBV20-1 and TRBJ2-1; perhaps TRBD2 as D (7 bases). The germline gives CDR1 DFQATT, CDR2 SNEGSKA (reference sequence). The CDR3 has 13 residues. The V gene lost 6 bases and the J gene lost 9 bases, with 18 bases spanning the gap. DNA for the CDR3: TGCAGTGCAAAAACTAGGGGGGGGTCTGAGCAGTTCTTC. Protein product: CSAKTRGGSEQFF.